In this sample, the clone carrying this T cell receptor beta chain turned up many times. These data originate in a study of tumor-infiltrating lymphocytes in primary liver carcinoma. In the study overall: Patients' primary liver carcinoma was surgically resected. There were roughly 3.5 to 8 million productive TCRbeta reads per sample, a yield similar across tissue types.

Germline DNA was also extracted, with blood RNA taken from unsorted whole blood. A primer in the constant region served to generate TCR beta cDNA from roughly 450 ng of total RNA. Libraries for TCR beta were built through three nested multiplex PCR rounds, which together made up a slightly modified ARM-PCR procedure. Two initial PCR rounds of about 10 cycles each paired TRBV1-TRBV30 forward primers with a C-beta reverse primer. MiXCR, run by TCRdb on the multiplex PCR reads, gives a single entry per CDR3 protein. In the table there are 300,000 to 350,000 distinct CDR3 sequences, more than 55% of which are singletons. This CDR3 comprises 13 residues. Germline loops: CDR1 SQVTM, CDR2 ANQGSEA. Trimming cost V 4 bases and J 4 bases, with 11 bases left between them.

The gene calls are TRBV29-1 and TRBJ1-5, with a tentative D call TRBD1 (5 bases). The sequence came from a young woman with primary liver carcinoma and hepatitis B virus infection. The sequencing input was peripheral blood. CDR3 sequence reads: CSVVMAGNQPQHF. CDR3 DNA: TGCAGCGTTGTGATGGCAGGGAATCAGCCCCAGCATTTT. Looking up the rest from reference TRBV29-1 and TRBJ1-5 gives the full variable domain: SAVISQKPSRDICQRGTSLTIQCQVDSQVTMMFWYRQQPGQSLTLIATANQGSEATYESGFVIDKFPISRPNLTFSTLTVSNMSPEDSSIYLCSVVMAGNQPQHFGDGTRLSIL.